The T cell receptor beta chain described here comes from a study of T cells expressing NK-cell markers. Study-level background: Sequencing of TCR beta repertoires drew on sorted CD3+CD56+NKG2C+, CD3+CD56+NKG2C- and CD3+CD56-NKG2C+ T cells.

Study-level results: Where several donors were concerned, these clonotypes also led the CD3+CD56-NKG2C+ fraction. Whether expanded NKG2C+ T cell clones were HCMV specific stayed uncertain. In a group of 5 or 6 donors, dominant NKG2C+ clonotypes represented 1.0-7.0% of CD8+ T cells.

TCRdb re-called the 5' RACE reads and catalogs CDR3 proteins one per entry, DNA excluded. This repertoire includes 400,000 to 500,000 distinct CDR3 sequences. CDR1 is SGHRS, CDR2 YFSETQ, per germline. The CDR3 has 15 amino acids. With regard to this clonotype: Its matching antigen is unknown.

Material for sequencing was blood T cells: a sorted CD56 or NKG2C T cell subset, CD4+ or CD8+ T cells, or bulk PBMC T cells (not recorded which). V usage is TRBV5-1 and J usage is TRBJ1-6; TCRdb designates TRBD1, a call that cannot be tested without DNA. The TCR sequence derives from a woman between 18 and 70 years old in good health. The CDR3 here is CASSSDPLGGSPLHF.